A single sample is the source of the 8 T cell receptor beta chains below, sequenced in a study of cytomegalovirus exposure and HLA in healthy donors. Assay: immunoSEQ multiplex PCR; the TCRdb copy retains only in-frame clones and omits some. The table lists roughly 58,000 clones, 80% to 95% of them singletons. The source material was PBMCs. These receptors were taken from a man between 18 and 29 years old in good health and CMV-seronegative.

The CDR3 is CASSVGSGTGELFF. CDR3 sequence (DNA): TGTGCCAGCAGCGTAGGCTCCGGGACCGGGGAGCTGTTTTTT. The chain carries TRBV9 and TRBJ2-2; D is ambiguous. The V and J ends lost 0 bases and 5 bases respectively, with 8 bases between them. Germline V gives CDR1 SGDLS, CDR2 YYNGEE. CDR3 length equals 14 residues.

This rearrangement joins TRBV28 to TRBJ1-5; perhaps TRBD1 as D (5 bases). V was shortened by 5 bases and J by 3 bases, with 14 bases between the two germline ends. Germline assignment: CDR1 MDHEN and CDR2 SYDVKM. The CDR3 spans 15 residues. Written as DNA, the CDR3 is TGTGCCAGCAGTCCCGCGCCGGGGGTCAATCAGCCCCAGCATTTT. Amino acid sequence: CASSPAPGVNQPQHF.

The chain uses TRBV6-5 and TRBJ1-1, with a weak D call TRBD1 (5 bases). The CDR3 has 15 residues. The germline V gene encodes CDR1 MNHEY and CDR2 SVGAGI. V dropped 2 bases and J dropped 0 bases, with 10 bases sitting between them. In nucleotides, the CDR3 is TGTGCCAGCAGTTACCGACAGAACCTGAACACTGAAGCTTTCTTT. Amino acids: CASSYRQNLNTEAFF.

The chain combines TRBV7-3 with TRBJ2-2; 7 nucleotides match TRBD2. Trimming removed 3 bases from V and 3 bases from J; junction bases left unmatched: 4. This CDR3 comprises 15 residues. The germline gives CDR1 SGHTA, CDR2 FQGTGA. The CDR3 is CASSLGGEDTGELFF. In nucleotides, the CDR3 is TGTGCCAGCAGCTTGGGAGGGGAGGACACCGGGGAGCTGTTTTTT.

This clone occurred once. This sequence joins TRBV19 and TRBJ2-1; D is ambiguous. This CDR3 has 15 amino acids. The germline V and J ends were trimmed by 1 base and 6 bases, with 13 bases remaining between them. Germline CDR1 LNHDA, CDR2 SQIVND (reference sequence). CDR3 in amino acids: CASSIVTIGSNEQFF. The CDR3 bases are TGTGCCAGTAGTATAGTAACTATTGGCAGCAATGAGCAGTTCTTC.

This chain connects TRBV23-1 to TRBJ2-7, with D tentatively TRBD2 (5 bases). Being an ORF, TRBV23-1 has a function that is uncertain. The length of the CDR3 is 13 residues. V shed 6 bases and J shed 3 bases, with 12 bases lying between them. The CDR3 reads CASRRGPNYEQYF. Here the CDR3 DNA reads TGCGCCAGCAGACGAGGGCCCAACTACGAGCAGTACTTC.

The chain employs TRBV7-2 and TRBJ1-2, with 7 nucleotides matching TRBD1. The ends lost 5 bases at V and 3 bases at J; junction bases unmatched: 6. This CDR3 is 14 amino acids long. The germline CDR1 and CDR2 sequences are SGHTA and FQGNSA. The DNA for the CDR3 is TGTGCCAGCAGCCCAGGGGGGAAGGACTATGGCTACACCTTC. Amino acid sequence: CASSPGGKDYGYTF.

V is TRBV19 and J is TRBJ1-2; D is perhaps TRBD1 (6 bases). Deletions cut 6 bases from V and 4 bases from J, with 12 bases between. The germline CDR1 and CDR2 sequences are LNHDA and SQIVND (reference sequence). CDR3 size: 13 residues. The CDR3: CASRHRQVYGYTF. The CDR3 DNA sequence: TGTGCCAGTAGACATAGACAGGTCTATGGCTACACCTTC.